Following are 23 T cell receptor beta chains from one sample sequenced in a study of blood T cell repertoires in COVID-19 (dated by TCRdb to about 2020). The receptor library was made with the immunoSEQ multiplex PCR assay. Held by TCRdb, this immuneACCESS table contains in-frame sequences only and omits some clones. Under half of the omission traces to an unresolved V gene where checked; the cause of the rest is unknown. The sample has hundreds of thousands of clones on record, 75% to 90% of them singletons. The top ten clonotypes cover roughly 6% of the sample. What was sequenced was peripheral blood. The receptors were sampled from a woman in her forties or fifties with COVID-19, enrolled during active disease.

V gene TRBV6-1 combines with J gene TRBJ1-2; D remains unclear. Germline CDR1 reads MNHNS; CDR2 reads SASEGT. V was shortened by 3 bases and J by 3 bases, with 8 bases between the two germline ends. The CDR3 has 13 amino acids. The CDR3 sequence: CASSDTGDYGYTF. In DNA, the CDR3 is TGTGCCAGCAGTGATACCGGGGACTATGGCTACACCTTC.

The chain couples TRBV7-2 to TRBJ2-1, with 9 positions matching TRBD2. The germline V gene has CDR1 SGHTA and CDR2 FQGNSA. The CDR3 sequence is 15 residues long. With 0 bases clipped from V and 9 bases from J, the junction kept 6 bases outside the gene matches. The DNA of the CDR3 is TGTGCCAGCAGCTTAGCTAGCGGGAGAAGCATTGAGCAGTTCTTC. It is translated as CASSLASGRSIEQFF.

The chain has TRBV2 and TRBJ1-6, with D possibly being TRBD1 (6 bases). Trimming shortened V by 8 bases and J by 10 bases, and 18 bases separated the two germline ends. This CDR3 is 14 amino acids long. The germline V gene encodes CDR1 SNHLY and CDR2 FYNNEI. The CDR3 coding sequence is TGTGCCAGCCGCCCTGGCAGGGGCGGATCACCCCTCCACTTT. It encodes CASRPGRGGSPLHF.

The rearrangement uses TRBV27 and TRBJ1-1; TRBD1 is a possible D gene (6 bases). This CDR3 region has 13 residues. Deletions cut 8 bases from V and 4 bases from J, with 14 bases between. The germline CDR1 and CDR2 sequences are MNHEY and SMNVEV (reference sequence). CDR3 residues: CASWRTGPTEAFF. CDR3 sequence (DNA): TGTGCCAGCTGGCGTACAGGGCCCACTGAAGCTTTCTTT.

V usage is TRBV9 and J usage is TRBJ1-5; D perhaps matches TRBD1 (5 bases). V was clipped by 0 bases and J by 3 bases, with 10 bases between them. In germline, CDR1 is SGDLS, CDR2 YYNGEE. There are 15 residues in the CDR3. CDR3 residues: CASSVGPGDNQPQHF. CDR3 DNA sequence: TGTGCCAGCAGCGTAGGCCCGGGGGACAATCAGCCCCAGCATTTT.

V is TRBV20-1 and J is TRBJ2-2; TRBD2 matches at 9 bases. CDR3 length: 15 residues. J lost 7 bases, V lost 3 bases, and 9 bases had no gene match. The germline CDR1 and CDR2 sequences are DFQATT and SNEGSKA (reference sequence). The CDR3 loop is CSASALAGFGGELFF. CDR3 bases: TGCAGTGCTAGTGCTCTAGCGGGATTTGGCGGGGAGCTGTTTTTT.

This chain links TRBV6-5 with TRBJ1-1, with D hard to call. The CDR3 runs to 13 residues. Germline CDR1 reads MNHEY; CDR2 reads SVGAGI. Trimming left V 6 bases short and J 4 bases short, with 12 bases between. The CDR3 loop is CASSLAIPTEAFF. CDR3 nucleotide sequence: TGTGCCAGCAGCCTGGCCATCCCCACTGAAGCTTTCTTT.

V gene TRBV5-1 combines with J gene TRBJ2-3; TRBD1 is a possible D gene (5 bases). This CDR3 is built from 15 residues. The V end lost 2 bases, the J end lost 0 bases, and 10 bases lay between the germline ends. Germline V gene lookup returns CDR1 SGHRS and CDR2 YFSETQ. The CDR3 DNA reads TGCGCCAGCAGCTTACAGGCAGGGAGCACAGATACGCAGTATTTT. It is translated as CASSLQAGSTDTQYF.

The chain links TRBV11-2 to TRBJ2-3, with 7 bases aligning to TRBD2. Losses at the gene ends were 3 bases for V and 1 base for J; bases not matched to a gene: 13. The CDR3 runs 18 residues. From germline, CDR1 is SGHAT and CDR2 FQNNGV. Here the CDR3 DNA reads TGTGCCAGCAGCTTTCGGGGCGGGGCGGGAGTTGGCACAGATACGCAGTATTTT. Protein product: CASSFRGGAGVGTDTQYF.

The V call is TRBV10-3, the J call TRBJ2-1; D remains ambiguous. Germline values: CDR1 ENHRY, CDR2 SYGVKD. V dropped 7 bases and J dropped 2 bases, with 12 bases sitting between them. The CDR3 covers 14 residues. The CDR3 DNA reads as TGTGCCATCAAACTCGGAGAAACCTACAATGAGCAGTTCTTC. Its translation: CAIKLGETYNEQFF.

This chain connects TRBV5-1 to TRBJ2-1; TRBD2 might be the D (6 bases). V dropped 3 bases and J dropped 6 bases, with 13 bases sitting between them. Germline CDR1 is SGHRS and CDR2 is YFSETQ. The CDR3 extends over 14 amino acids. CDR3 nucleotides: TGCGCCAGCAGCTGGGGAGGAGCCATCAATGAGCAGTTCTTC. Translated, it gives CASSWGGAINEQFF.

The gene calls are TRBV19 and TRBJ1-4, with TRBD1 matching over 8 bases. Unmatched junction bases numbered 9, after V lost 7 bases and J lost 8 bases. Germline V CDR1 and CDR2: LNHDA, SQIVND (reference sequence). CDR3 length: 14 residues. The CDR3 loop reads CASNPTGEREKLFF. CDR3 bases: TGTGCCAGTAACCCGACAGGGGAAAGGGAAAAACTGTTTTTT. Based on the CDR3 plus reference TRBV19 and TRBJ1-4, the full variable domain is DGGITQSPKYLFRKEGQNVTLSCEQNLNHDAMYWYRQDPGQGLRLIYYSQIVNDFQKGDIAEGYSVSREKKESFPLTVTSAQKNPTAFYLCASNPTGEREKLFFGSGTQLSVL.

The chain couples TRBV6-5 to TRBJ1-1; a weak D match, TRBD1 (6 bases). Trimming cost V 6 bases and J 2 bases, with 13 bases left between them. Germline CDR1 is MNHEY and CDR2 is SVGAGI. The CDR3 extends over 14 amino acids. This chain's CDR3 is CASSFDRTNTEAFF. DNA of the CDR3: TGTGCCAGCAGCTTCGACAGGACCAACACTGAAGCTTTCTTT.

The CDR3 is CASSLNGGREETQYF. CDR3 nucleotide sequence: TGCGCCAGCAGCTTGAATGGCGGGAGGGAAGAGACCCAGTACTTC. The chain recombines TRBV5-1 with TRBJ2-5; 9 bases map to TRBD2. V gave up 1 base and J gave up 3 bases; unmatched junction bases: 4. Germline V gene sequence: CDR1 SGHRS, CDR2 YFSETQ. This CDR3 is built from 15 residues.

The chain is built from TRBV19 and TRBJ1-1, with unresolved D. Looked up from germline, CDR1 is LNHDA and CDR2 is SQIVND (reference sequence). This CDR3 region has 14 residues. V lost 6 bases, J lost 4 bases, and 15 bases lay in between. CDR3 sequence: CASSLNRGITEAFF. The CDR3 coding sequence is TGTGCCAGTAGCCTGAATCGGGGTATCACTGAAGCTTTCTTT.

This clone showed up just once. The chain recombines TRBV5-1 with TRBJ2-1, with 9 bases fitting TRBD2. Looked up from germline, CDR1 is SGHRS and CDR2 is YFSETQ. This CDR3 region has 16 residues. The V segment lost 4 bases and the J segment 8 bases; nucleotides outside the gene matches: 13. CDR3 in amino acids: CASSLDTSGRRDEQFF. The CDR3 DNA follows: TGCGCCAGCAGCCTGGATACTAGCGGGCGGCGGGATGAGCAGTTCTTC.

The chain recombines TRBV6-6 with TRBJ1-2; 8 bases line up with TRBD1. V trimming: 5 bases; J trimming: 4 bases; junction bases outside the gene matches: 9. CDR3 size: 15 residues. The V gene's germline CDR1 is MNHNY and CDR2 SVGAGI (reference sequence). The CDR3 nucleotides are TGTGCCAGCAGTAAAACAGGGGGATACGGCTATGGCTACACCTTC. Translation: CASSKTGGYGYGYTF.

CDR3 amino acids: CACKTGQGWYEQYF. In DNA form, the CDR3 reads TGTGCCTGCAAAACCGGACAGGGTTGGTACGAGCAGTACTTC. The gene calls are TRBV30 and TRBJ2-7; 8 bases are shared with TRBD1. The V gene end was trimmed by 6 bases and the J gene end by 4 bases; junction bases not matched to a gene: 11. The germline V gene encodes CDR1 GTSNPN and CDR2 SVGIG (reference sequence). The CDR3 loop spans 14 amino acids. The entire variable domain, with the rest obtained from reference TRBV30 and TRBJ2-7, is as follows: SQTIHQWPATLVQPVGSPLSLECTVEGTSNPNLYWYRQAAGRGLQLLFYSVGIGQISSEVPQNLSASRPQDRQFILSSKKLLLSDSGFYLCACKTGQGWYEQYFGPGTRLTVT.

This CDR3 reads CASSEGADVGEKLFF. The CDR3 DNA reads TGTGCCAGCAGCGAAGGGGCAGATGTAGGGGAAAAACTGTTTTTT. The J gene is TRBJ1-4, the V gene TRBV5-8; possibly TRBD1 for D (5 bases). V was cut by 4 bases and J by 8 bases, with 18 bases left in between. Germline CDR1 reads SGHTS; CDR2 reads YDEGEE. This CDR3 comprises 15 residues.

The chain combines TRBV5-1 with TRBJ2-1; 7 bases fit TRBD2. This CDR3 comprises 15 residues. Germline trimming cut 4 bases from V and 4 bases from J; bases unmatched to any gene: 8. From germline, CDR1 is SGHRS and CDR2 YFSETQ. As DNA, the CDR3 is TGCGCCAGCAGCCTTCCGGGACTACAATACAATGAGCAGTTCTTC. This codes for CASSLPGLQYNEQFF. Together with reference TRBV5-1 and TRBJ2-1, the CDR3 gives the full variable domain: KAGVTQTPRYLIKTRGQQVTLSCSPISGHRSVSWYQQTPGQGLQFLFEYFSETQRNKGNFPGRFSGRQFSNSRSEMNVSTLELGDSALYLCASSLPGLQYNEQFFGPGTRLTVL.

This clone has ten or more counts. The V call is TRBV9, the J call TRBJ1-3, with a possible D match to TRBD1 (6 bases). Germline CDR1 SGDLS, CDR2 YYNGEE. The ends were cut back, 4 bases at V and 0 bases at J, with 23 bases in the middle. The CDR3 consists of 19 residues. CDR3 in amino acids: CASSRGWTANSYSGNTIYF. DNA of the CDR3: TGTGCCAGCAGCCGGGGTTGGACAGCCAACTCTTACTCTGGAAACACCATATATTTT.

The chain has TRBV18 and TRBJ1-6; D is perhaps TRBD1 (5 bases). The CDR3 is 17 residues long. Trimming stripped 4 bases from V and 7 bases from J, with 20 bases between. CDR1 KGHSH and CDR2 LQKENI come from the germline V gene. The CDR3 sequence: CASSLLAGGGGNSPLHF. CDR3 DNA sequence: TGTGCCAGCTCACTCCTCGCCGGGGGAGGTGGGAATTCACCCCTCCACTTT.

J is TRBJ2-1 and V is TRBV18; 10 positions agree with TRBD2. Unmatched junction bases numbered 1, after V lost 2 bases and J lost 3 bases. The germline CDR1 and CDR2 sequences are KGHSH and LQKENI. This CDR3 comprises 15 residues. CDR3 bases: TGTGCCAGCTCACCAGGGACTAGCGACTACAATGAGCAGTTCTTC. Translating gives CASSPGTSDYNEQFF. The full variable domain, in which reference TRBV18 and TRBJ2-1 provide the parts outside the CDR3, is NAGVMQNPRHLVRRRGQEARLRCSPMKGHSHVYWYRQLPEEGLKFMVYLQKENIIDESGMPKERFSAEFPKEGPSILRIQQVVRGDSAAYFCASSPGTSDYNEQFFGPGTRLTVL.